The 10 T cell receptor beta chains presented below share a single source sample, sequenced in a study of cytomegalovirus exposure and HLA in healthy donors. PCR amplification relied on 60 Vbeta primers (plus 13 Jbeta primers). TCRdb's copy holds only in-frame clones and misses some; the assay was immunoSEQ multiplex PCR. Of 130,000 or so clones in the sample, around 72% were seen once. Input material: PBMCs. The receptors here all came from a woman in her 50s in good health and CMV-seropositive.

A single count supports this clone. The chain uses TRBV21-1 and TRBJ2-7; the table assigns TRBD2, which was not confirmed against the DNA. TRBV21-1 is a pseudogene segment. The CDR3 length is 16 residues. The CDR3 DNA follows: TGTGCCAGCAGCAAAGAGCGGAAATCGGGCCCCTACGAGCAGTACTTC. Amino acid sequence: CASSKERKSGPYEQYF.

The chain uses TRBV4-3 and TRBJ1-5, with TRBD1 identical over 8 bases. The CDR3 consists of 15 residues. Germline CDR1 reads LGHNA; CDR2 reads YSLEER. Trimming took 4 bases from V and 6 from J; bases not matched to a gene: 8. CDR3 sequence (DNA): TGCGCCAGCAGCCCCGACAGGGGCTATGGTCAGCCCCAGCATTTT. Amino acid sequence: CASSPDRGYGQPQHF.

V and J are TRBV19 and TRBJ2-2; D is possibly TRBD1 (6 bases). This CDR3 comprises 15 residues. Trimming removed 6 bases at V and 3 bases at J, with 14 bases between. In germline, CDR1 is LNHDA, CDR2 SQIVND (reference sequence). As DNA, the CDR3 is TGTGCCAGTAGGTCCGACAGGCTTTACACCGGGGAGCTGTTTTTT. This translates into CASRSDRLYTGELFF.

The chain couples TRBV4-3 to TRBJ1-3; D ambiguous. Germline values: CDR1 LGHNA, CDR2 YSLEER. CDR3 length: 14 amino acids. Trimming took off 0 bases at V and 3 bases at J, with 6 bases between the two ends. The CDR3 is CASSQEGGGNTIYF. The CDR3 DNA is TGCGCCAGCAGCCAAGAGGGAGGTGGAAACACCATATATTTT.

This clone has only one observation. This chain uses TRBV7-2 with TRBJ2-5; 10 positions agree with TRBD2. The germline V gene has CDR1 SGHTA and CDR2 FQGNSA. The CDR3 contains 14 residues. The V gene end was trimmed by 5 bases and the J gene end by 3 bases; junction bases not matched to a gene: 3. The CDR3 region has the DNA TGTGCCAGCAGCCACGGACTAGCGGAAGAGACCCAGTACTTC. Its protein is CASSHGLAEETQYF.

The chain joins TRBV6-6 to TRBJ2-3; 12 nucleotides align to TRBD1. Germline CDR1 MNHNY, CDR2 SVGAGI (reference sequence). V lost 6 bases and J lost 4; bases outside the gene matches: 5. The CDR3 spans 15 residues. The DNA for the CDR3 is TGTGCCAGCAGGGGGGGACAGGGGGCGGCAGATACGCAGTATTTT. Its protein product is CASRGGQGAADTQYF.

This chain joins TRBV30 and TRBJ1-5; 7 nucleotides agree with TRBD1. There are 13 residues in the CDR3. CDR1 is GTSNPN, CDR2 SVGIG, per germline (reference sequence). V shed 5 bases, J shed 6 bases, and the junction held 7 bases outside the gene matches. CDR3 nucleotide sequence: TGTGCCTGGGGAAGCCCAGGGGGTCAGCCCCAGCATTTT. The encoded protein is CAWGSPGGQPQHF.

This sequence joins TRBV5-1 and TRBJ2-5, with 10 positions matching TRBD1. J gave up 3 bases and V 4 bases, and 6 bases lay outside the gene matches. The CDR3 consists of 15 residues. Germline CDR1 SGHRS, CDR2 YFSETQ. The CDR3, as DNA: TGCGCCAGCAGCCCGCGACAGGGGGCTGAAGAGACCCAGTACTTC. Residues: CASSPRQGAEETQYF.

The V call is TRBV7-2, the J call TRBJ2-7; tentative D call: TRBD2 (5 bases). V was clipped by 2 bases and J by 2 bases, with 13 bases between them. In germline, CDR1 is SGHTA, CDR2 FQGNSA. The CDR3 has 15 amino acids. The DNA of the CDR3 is TGTGCCAGCAGCTTAAATTCGGACGGGACCTACGAGCAGTACTTC. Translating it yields CASSLNSDGTYEQYF. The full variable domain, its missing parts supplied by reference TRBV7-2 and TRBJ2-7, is GAGVSQSPSNKVTEKGKDVELRCDPISGHTALYWYRQSLGQGLEFLIYFQGNSAPDKSGLPSDRFSAERTGGSVSTLTIQRTQQEDSAVYLCASSLNSDGTYEQYFGPGTRLTVT.

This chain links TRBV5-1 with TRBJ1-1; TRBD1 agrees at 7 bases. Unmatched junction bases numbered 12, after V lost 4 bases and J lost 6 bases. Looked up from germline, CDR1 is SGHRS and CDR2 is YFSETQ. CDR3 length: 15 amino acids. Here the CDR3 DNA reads TGCGCCAGCAGCCCCTCGACAGGGCTGGGTTCTGAAGCTTTCTTT. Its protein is CASSPSTGLGSEAFF.